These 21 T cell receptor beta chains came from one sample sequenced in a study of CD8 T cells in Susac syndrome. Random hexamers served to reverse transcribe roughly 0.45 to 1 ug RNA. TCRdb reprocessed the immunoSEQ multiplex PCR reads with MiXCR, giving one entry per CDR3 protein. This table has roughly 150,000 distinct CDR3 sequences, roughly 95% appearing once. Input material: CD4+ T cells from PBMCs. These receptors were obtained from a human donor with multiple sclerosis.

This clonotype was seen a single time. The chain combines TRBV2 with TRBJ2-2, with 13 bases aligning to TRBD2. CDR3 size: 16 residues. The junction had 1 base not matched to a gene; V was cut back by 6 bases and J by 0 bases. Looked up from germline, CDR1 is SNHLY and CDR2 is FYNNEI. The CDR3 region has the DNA TGTGCCAGCAGAGGACTAGCGGGAGCGAACACCGGGGAGCTGTTTTTT. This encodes CASRGLAGANTGELFF.

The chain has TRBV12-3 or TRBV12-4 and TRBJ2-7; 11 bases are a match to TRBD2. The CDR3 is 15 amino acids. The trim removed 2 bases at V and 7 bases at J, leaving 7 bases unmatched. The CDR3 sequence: CASSLSWTSGLEQYF. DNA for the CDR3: TGTGCCAGCAGTTTATCGTGGACTAGCGGGCTAGAGCAGTACTTC.

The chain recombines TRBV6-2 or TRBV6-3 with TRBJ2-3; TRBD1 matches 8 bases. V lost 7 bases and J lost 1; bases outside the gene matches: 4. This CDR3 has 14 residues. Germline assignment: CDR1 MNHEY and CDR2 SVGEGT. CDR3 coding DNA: TGTGCCAGCACCTTGACAGGGGGCACAGATACGCAGTATTTT. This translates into CASTLTGGTDTQYF.

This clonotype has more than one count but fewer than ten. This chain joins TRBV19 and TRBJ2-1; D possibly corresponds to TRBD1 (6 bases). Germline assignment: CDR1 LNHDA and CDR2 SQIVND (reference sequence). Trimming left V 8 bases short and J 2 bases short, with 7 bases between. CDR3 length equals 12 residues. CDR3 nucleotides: TGTGCCAGTCGGGACACCTACAATGAGCAGTTCTTC. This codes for CASRDTYNEQFF.

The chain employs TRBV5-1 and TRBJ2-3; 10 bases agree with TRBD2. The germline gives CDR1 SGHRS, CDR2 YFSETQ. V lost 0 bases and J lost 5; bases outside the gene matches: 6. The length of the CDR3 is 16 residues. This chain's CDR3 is CASSLVLAGGGDTQYF. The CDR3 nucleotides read TGCGCCAGCAGCTTGGTGTTAGCGGGAGGCGGAGATACGCAGTATTTT.

The CDR3 DNA reads as TGCAGTGCTAGACAGGGGGCCCTACAAGAGACCCAGTACTTC. Encoded protein: CSARQGALQETQYF. The chain combines TRBV20-1 with TRBJ2-5; the match to TRBD1 covers 8 bases. The V and J ends lost 2 bases and 2 bases, in that order; junction bases with no gene match: 4. Looked up from germline, CDR1 is DFQATT and CDR2 is SNEGSKA (reference sequence). This CDR3 is 14 amino acids long.

The CDR3 DNA reads as TGTGCCAGCCGACGAGGGACTGGGCCGTACGGGGAGCTGTTTTTT. Protein product: CASRRGTGPYGELFF. V and J are TRBV6-2 or TRBV6-3 and TRBJ2-2; the D gene is possibly TRBD2 (6 bases). V was cut by 8 bases and J by 7 bases, with 20 bases left in between. CDR1 is MNHEY, CDR2 SVGEGT, per germline. This CDR3 contains 15 residues.

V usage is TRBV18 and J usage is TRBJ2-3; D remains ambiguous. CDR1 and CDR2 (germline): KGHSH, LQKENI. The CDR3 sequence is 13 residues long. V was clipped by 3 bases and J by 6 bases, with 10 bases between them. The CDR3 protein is CASSPSAQDTQYF. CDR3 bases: TGTGCCAGCTCACCTTCCGCTCAGGATACGCAGTATTTT.

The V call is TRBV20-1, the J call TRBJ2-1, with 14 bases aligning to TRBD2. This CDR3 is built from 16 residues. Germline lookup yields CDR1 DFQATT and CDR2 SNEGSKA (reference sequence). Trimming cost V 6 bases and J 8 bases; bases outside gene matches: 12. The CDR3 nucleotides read TGCAGTGCCGATGGGACTAGCGGGAGAATACTGGATGAGCAGTTCTTC. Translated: CSADGTSGRILDEQFF.

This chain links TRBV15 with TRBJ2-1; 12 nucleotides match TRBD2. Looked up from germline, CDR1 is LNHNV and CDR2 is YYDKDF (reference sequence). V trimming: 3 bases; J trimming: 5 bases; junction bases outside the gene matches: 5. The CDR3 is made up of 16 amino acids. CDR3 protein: CATSRRGLAGDNEQFF. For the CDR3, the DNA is TGTGCCACCAGCAGGAGGGGACTAGCGGGTGACAATGAGCAGTTCTTC. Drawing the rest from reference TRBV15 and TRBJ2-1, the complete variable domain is DAMVIQNPRYQVTQFGKPVTLSCSQTLNHNVMYWYQQKSSQAPKLLFHYYDKDFNNEADTPDNFQSRRPNTSFCFLDIRSPGLGDTAMYLCATSRRGLAGDNEQFFGPGTRLTVL.

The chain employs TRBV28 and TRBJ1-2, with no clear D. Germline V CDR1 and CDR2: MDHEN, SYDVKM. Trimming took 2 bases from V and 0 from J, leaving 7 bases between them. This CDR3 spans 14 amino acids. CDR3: CASSLTDANYGYTF. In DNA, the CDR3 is TGTGCCAGCAGTTTAACCGACGCTAACTATGGCTACACCTTC.

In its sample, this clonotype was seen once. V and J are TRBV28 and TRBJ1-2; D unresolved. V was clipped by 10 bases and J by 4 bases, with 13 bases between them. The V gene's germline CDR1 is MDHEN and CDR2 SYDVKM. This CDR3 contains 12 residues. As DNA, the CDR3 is TGTGCCATCCAGACCAAAGGCTATGGCTACACCTTC. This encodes CAIQTKGYGYTF.

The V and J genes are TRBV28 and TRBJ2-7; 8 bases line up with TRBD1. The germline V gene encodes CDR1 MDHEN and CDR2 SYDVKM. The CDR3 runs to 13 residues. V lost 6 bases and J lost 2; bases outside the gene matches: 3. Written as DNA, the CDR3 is TGTGCCAGCAGGGAGGGACAGGCCTACGAGCAGTACTTC. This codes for CASREGQAYEQYF.

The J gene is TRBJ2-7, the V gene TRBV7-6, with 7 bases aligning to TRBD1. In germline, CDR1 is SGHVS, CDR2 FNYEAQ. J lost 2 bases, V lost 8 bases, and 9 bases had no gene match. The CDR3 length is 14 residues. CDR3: CASGPGQLPYEQYF. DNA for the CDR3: TGTGCCAGCGGCCCGGGACAGTTACCCTACGAGCAGTACTTC.

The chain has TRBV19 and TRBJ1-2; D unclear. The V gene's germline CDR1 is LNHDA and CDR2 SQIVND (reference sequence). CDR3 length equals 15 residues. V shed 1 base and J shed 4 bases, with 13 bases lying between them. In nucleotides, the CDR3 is TGTGCCAGTAGTATAGTTGGGGAACTTGGCTATGGCTACACCTTC. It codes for CASSIVGELGYGYTF.

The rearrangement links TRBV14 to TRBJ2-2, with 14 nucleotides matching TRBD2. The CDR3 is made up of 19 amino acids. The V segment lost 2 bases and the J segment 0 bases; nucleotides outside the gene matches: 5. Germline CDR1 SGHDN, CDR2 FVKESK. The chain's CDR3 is CASSQTGLAGVPNTGELFF. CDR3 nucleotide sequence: TGTGCCAGCAGCCAAACGGGACTAGCGGGAGTTCCGAACACCGGGGAGCTGTTTTTT.

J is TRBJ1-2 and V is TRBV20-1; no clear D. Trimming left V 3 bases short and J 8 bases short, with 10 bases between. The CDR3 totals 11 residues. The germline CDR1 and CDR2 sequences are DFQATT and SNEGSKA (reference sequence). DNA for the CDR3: TGCAGTGCTAGTAACGTAGGGGGCTACACCTTC. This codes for CSASNVGGYTF.

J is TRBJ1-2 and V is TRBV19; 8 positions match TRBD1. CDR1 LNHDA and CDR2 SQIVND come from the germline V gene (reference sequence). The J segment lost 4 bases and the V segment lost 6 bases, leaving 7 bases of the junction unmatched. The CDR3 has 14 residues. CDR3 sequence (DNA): TGTGCCAGTAGACTACAGGGGGACATCTATGGCTACACCTTC. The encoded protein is CASRLQGDIYGYTF.

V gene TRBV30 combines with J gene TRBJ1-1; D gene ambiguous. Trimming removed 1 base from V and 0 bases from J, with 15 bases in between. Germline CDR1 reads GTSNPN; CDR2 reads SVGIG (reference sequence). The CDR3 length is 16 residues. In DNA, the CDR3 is TGTGCCTGGAGTGCCCGAATTGGCCCAATGAACACTGAAGCTTTCTTT. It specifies CAWSARIGPMNTEAFF.

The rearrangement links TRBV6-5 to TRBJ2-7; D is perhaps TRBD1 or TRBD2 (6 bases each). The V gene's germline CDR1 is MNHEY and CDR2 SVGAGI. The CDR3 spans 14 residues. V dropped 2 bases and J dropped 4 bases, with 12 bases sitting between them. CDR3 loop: CASSYPGAGYEQYF. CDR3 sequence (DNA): TGTGCCAGCAGTTACCCGGGGGCCGGATACGAGCAGTACTTC.

Written as DNA, the CDR3 is TGTGCCAGCAGACGGGACAGGAGAAACACCGGGGAGCTGTTTTTT. It translates to CASRRDRRNTGELFF. The V and J genes are TRBV28 and TRBJ2-2, with 8 positions matching TRBD1. Germline V gives CDR1 MDHEN, CDR2 SYDVKM. Trimming took 6 bases from V and 2 from J; bases not matched to a gene: 5. This CDR3 comprises 15 residues.